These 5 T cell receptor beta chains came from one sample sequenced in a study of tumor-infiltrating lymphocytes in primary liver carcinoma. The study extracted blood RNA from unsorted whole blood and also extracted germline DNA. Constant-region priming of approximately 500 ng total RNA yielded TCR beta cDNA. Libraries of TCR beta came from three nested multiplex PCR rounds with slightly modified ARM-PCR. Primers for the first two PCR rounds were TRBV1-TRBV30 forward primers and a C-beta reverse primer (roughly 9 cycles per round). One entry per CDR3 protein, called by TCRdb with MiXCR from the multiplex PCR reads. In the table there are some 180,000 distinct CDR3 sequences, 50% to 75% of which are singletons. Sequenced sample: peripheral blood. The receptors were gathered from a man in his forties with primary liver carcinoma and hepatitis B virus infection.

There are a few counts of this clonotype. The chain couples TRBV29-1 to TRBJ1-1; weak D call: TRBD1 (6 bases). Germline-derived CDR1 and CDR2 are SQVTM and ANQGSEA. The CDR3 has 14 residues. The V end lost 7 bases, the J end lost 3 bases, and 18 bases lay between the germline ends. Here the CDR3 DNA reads TGCAGCGGGATAGTACAGGGAAGGTACACTGAAGCTTTCTTT. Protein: CSGIVQGRYTEAFF.

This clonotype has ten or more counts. CDR3 amino acids: CASSLPASRETQYF. CDR3 coding DNA: TGTGCCAGCAGCTTACCGGCATCGAGGGAGACCCAGTACTTC. The V gene is TRBV11-2, the J gene TRBJ2-5; D is uncertain. The CDR3 length is 14 residues. Germline-derived CDR1 and CDR2 are SGHAT and FQNNGV. V was trimmed by 2 bases and J by 5 bases, leaving 12 bases between them.

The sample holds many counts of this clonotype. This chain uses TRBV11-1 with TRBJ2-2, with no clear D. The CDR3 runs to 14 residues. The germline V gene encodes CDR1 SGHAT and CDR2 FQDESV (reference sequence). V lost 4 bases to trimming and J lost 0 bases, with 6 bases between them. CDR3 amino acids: CASSYLANTGELFF. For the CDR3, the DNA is TGTGCCAGCAGCTACCTAGCGAACACCGGGGAGCTGTTTTTT. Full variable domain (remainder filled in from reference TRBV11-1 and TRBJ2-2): EAEVAQSPRYKITEKSQAVAFWCDPISGHATLYWYRQILGQGPELLVQFQDESVVDDSQLPKDRFSAERLKGVDSTLKIQPAELGDSAMYLCASSYLANTGELFFGEGSRLTVL.

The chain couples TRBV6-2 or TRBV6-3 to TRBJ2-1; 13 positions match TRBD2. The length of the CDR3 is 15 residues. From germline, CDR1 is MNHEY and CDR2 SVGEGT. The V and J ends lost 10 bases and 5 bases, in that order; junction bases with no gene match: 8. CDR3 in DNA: TGTGCCACTACTAAGGGGACTAGCGGGGACAATGAGCAGTTCTTC. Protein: CATTKGTSGDNEQFF.

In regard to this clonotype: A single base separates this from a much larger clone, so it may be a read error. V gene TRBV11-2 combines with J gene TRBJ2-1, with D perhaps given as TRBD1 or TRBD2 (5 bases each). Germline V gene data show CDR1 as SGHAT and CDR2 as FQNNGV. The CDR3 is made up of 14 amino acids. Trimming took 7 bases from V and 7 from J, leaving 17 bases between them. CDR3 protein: CASNPYRTANEQFF. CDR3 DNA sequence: TGTGCCAGCAACCCCTACAGGACTGCTAATGAGCAGTTCTTC. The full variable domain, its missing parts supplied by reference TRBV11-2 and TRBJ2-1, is EAGVAQSPRYKIIEKRQSVAFWCNPISGHATLYWYQQILGQGPKLLIQFQNNGVVDDSQLPKDRFSAERLKGVDSTLKIQPAKLEDSAVYLCASNPYRTANEQFFGPGTRLTVL.